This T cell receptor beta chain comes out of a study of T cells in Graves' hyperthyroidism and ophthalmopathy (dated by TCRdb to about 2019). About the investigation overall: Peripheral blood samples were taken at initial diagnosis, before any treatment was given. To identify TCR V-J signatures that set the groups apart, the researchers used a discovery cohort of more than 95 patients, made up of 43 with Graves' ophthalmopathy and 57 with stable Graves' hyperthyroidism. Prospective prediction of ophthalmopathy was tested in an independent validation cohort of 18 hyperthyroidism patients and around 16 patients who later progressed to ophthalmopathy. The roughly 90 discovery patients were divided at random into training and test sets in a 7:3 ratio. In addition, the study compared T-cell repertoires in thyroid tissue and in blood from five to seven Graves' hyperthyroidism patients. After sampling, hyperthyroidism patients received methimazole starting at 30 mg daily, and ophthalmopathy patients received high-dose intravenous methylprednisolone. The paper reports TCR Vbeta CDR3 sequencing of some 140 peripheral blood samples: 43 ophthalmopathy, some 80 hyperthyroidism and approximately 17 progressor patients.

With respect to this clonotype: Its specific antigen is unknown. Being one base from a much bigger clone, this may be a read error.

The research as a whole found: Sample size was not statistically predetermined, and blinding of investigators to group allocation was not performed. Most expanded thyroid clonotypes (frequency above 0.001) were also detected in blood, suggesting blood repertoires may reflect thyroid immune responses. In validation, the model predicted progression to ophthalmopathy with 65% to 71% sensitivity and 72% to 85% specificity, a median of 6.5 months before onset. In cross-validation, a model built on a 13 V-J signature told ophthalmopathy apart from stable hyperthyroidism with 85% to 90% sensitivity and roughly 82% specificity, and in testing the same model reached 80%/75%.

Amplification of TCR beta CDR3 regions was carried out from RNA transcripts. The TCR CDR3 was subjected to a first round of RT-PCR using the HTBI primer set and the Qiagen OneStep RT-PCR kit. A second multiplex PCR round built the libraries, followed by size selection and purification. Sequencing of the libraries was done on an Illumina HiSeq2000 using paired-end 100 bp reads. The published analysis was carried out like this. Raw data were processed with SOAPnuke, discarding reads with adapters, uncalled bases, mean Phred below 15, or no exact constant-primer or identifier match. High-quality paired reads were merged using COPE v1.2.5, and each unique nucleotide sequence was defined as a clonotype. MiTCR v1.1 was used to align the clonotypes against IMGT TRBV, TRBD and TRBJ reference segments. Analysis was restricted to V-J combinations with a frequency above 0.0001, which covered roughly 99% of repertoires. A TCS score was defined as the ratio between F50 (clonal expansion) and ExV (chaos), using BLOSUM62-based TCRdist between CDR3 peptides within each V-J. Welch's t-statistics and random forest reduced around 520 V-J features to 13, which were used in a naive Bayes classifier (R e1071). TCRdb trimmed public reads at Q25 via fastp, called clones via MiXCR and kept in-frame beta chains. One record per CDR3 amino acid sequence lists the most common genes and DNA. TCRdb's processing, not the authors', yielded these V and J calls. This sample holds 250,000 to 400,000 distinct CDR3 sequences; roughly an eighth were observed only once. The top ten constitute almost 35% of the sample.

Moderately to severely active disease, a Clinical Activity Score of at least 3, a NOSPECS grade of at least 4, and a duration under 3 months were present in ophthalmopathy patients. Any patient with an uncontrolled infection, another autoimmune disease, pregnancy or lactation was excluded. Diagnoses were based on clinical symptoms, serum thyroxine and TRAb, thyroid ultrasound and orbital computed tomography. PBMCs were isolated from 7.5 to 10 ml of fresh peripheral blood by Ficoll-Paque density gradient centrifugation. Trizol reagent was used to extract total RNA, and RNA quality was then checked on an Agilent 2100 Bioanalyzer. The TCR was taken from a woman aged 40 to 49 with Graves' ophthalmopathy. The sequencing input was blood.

The CDR3 region: CASVQGYEAFF. Read as DNA, the sequence is TGTGCCAGCGTACAGGGCTATGAAGCTTTCTTT. The chain joins TRBV2 to TRBJ1-1; tentative D gene TRBD1, with 6 bases matching. CDR1 and CDR2 are read off the germline V gene as SNHLY and FYNNEI. Trimming takes 8 bases from V and 7 bases from J, and the germline ends sit 11 bases apart. The CDR3 holds 11 amino acids from the cysteine to the phenylalanine. Solely the CDR3 DNA is kept, with 33 bases framed from the first base.